Reported below is one TCR beta chain. For TCRbeta, the library was prepared with unique molecular identifiers. TCRdb re-derived calls from the PCR reads in MiXCR, one entry per CDR3 protein. The sample includes roughly 500,000 distinct CDR3 sequences, 30% to 35% of them seen just once. Between the trimmed V and J ends, which lost 8 bases and 0 bases, there was a span of 10 bases. This CDR3 is built from 14 residues. Germline V CDR1 and CDR2: SGHTA, FQGNSA. This sample was taken from a study of T-cell reconstitution after alpha-beta-depleted transplantation in children. The input for sequencing was PBMCs from the stem cell graft donor, taken from the stem cell graft. This TCR was sampled from a human donor who donated a stem cell graft to a child with aplastic anemia. The rearrangement joins TRBV7-2 to TRBJ2-2; no reliable D call. The CDR3 bases are TGTGCCAGCGCCAGGTCCTCGAACACCGGGGAGCTGTTTTTT. It codes for CASARSSNTGELFF.